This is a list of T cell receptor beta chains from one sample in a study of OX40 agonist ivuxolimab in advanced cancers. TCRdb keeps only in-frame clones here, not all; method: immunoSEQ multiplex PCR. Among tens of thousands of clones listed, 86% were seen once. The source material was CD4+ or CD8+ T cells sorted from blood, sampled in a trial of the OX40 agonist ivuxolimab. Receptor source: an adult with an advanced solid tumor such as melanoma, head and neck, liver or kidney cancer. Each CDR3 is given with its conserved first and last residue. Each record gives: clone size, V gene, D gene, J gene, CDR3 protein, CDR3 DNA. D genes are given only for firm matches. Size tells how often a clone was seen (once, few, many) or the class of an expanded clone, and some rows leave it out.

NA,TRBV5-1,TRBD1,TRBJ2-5,CASSPTGGRETQYF,TGCGCCAGCAGCCCGACAGGGGGCCGGGAGACCCAGTACTTC
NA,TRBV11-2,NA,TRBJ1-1,CASSLRLNTEAFF,TGTGCCAGCAGCTTAAGGTTGAACACTGAAGCTTTCTTT
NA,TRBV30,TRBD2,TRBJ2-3,CAWSFGGQGTSGTDTQYF,TGTGCCTGGAGTTTCGGAGGACAAGGGACTAGCGGCACAGATACGCAGTATTTT
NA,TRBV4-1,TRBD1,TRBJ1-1,CASSQDIQGFTEAFF,TGCGCCAGCAGCCAAGATATACAGGGGTTCACTGAAGCTTTCTTT
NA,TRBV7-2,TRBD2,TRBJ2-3,CASSRAGDSTDTQYF,TGTGCCAGCAGCCGGGCGGGGGATAGCACAGATACGCAGTATTTT
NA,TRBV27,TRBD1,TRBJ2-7,CASSPLGSGGFYEQYF,TGTGCCAGCAGTCCCCTGGGGTCAGGGGGTTTCTACGAGCAGTACTTC
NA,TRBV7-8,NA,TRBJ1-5,CASSLLRVPYNQPQHF,TGTGCCAGCAGCCTCCTCCGGGTCCCCTACAATCAGCCCCAGCATTTT
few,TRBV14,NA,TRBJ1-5,CASSQERDQPQHF,TGTGCCAGCAGCCAAGAAAGAGACCAGCCCCAGCATTTT
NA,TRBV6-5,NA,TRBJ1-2,CASSYSNLGNYGYTF,TGTGCCAGCAGTTACTCGAACTTGGGTAACTATGGCTACACCTTC
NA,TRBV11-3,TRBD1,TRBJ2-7,CASSPRTGSYPGEQYF,TGTGCCAGCAGCCCCCGGACAGGGTCCTATCCTGGCGAGCAGTACTTC
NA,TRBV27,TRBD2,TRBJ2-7,CASSFSGPAYEQYF,TGTGCCAGCAGTTTTAGCGGGCCAGCCTACGAGCAGTACTTC
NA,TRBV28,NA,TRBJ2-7,CASTIGSDYEQYF,TGTGCCAGCACCATAGGTAGCGACTACGAGCAGTACTTC
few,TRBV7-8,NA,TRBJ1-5,CASSFSRMQARQPQHF,TGTGCCAGCAGCTTTTCTAGAATGCAGGCGAGGCAGCCCCAGCATTTT
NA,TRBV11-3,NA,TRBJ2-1,CASSLDPGYNEQFF,TGTGCCAGCAGCTTAGATCCGGGGTACAATGAGCAGTTCTTC
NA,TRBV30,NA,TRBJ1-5,CAWSVQLGSGDDQPQHF,TGTGCCTGGAGTGTACAGTTGGGATCAGGGGACGATCAGCCCCAGCATTTT
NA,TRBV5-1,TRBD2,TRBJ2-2,CASSLEGLALGELFF,TGCGCCAGCAGCTTGGAGGGACTAGCCCTCGGGGAGCTGTTTTTT
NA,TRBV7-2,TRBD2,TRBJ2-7,CASSPRTSGMVYF,TGTGCCAGCAGCCCACGGACTAGCGGGATGGTGTACTTC
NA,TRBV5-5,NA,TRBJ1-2,CASSLASDYGYTF,TGTGCCAGCAGCTTGGCGTCTGACTATGGCTACACCTTC
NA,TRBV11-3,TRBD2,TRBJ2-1,CASSLGRLAGNEQFF,TGTGCCAGCAGCTTAGGTAGACTAGCGGGCAATGAGCAGTTCTTC
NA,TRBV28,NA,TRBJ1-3,CASSSPGRPGNTIYF,TGTGCCAGCAGTTCCCCGGGACGACCTGGAAACACCATATATTTT
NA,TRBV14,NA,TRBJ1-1,CASSQGDFSTEAFF,TGTGCCAGCAGCCAAGGGGACTTTTCGACTGAAGCTTTCTTT
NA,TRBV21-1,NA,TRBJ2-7,CASSRVDSPSYEQYF,TGTGCCAGCAGCAGGGTCGATTCCCCCTCCTACGAGCAGTACTTC
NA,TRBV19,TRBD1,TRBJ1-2,CASSTQGVNYGYTF,TGTGCCAGTAGTACACAGGGGGTGAACTATGGCTACACCTTC
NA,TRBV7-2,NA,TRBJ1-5,CASSLAGPRIDQPQHF,TGTGCCAGCAGCTTAGCGGGACCCAGGATAGATCAGCCCCAGCATTTT
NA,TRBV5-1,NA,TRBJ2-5,CASSFSGAEETQYF,TGCGCCAGCAGCTTTTCTGGGGCGGAAGAGACCCAGTACTTC
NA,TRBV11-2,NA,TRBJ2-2,CASSLDRGTGELFF,TGTGCCAGCAGCTTAGATAGGGGCACCGGGGAGCTGTTTTTT
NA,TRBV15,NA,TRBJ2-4,CATFRHHKNIQYF,TGTGCCACCTTCCGACACCACAAAAACATTCAGTACTTC
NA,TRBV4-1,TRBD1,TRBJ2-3,CASSHSQGGTDTQYF,TGCGCCAGCAGCCATTCTCAGGGGGGCACAGATACGCAGTATTTT
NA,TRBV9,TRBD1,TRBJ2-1,CASSVAGQVSYNEQFF,TGTGCCAGCAGCGTAGCGGGACAGGTCTCCTACAATGAGCAGTTCTTC
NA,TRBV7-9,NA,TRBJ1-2,CASSTPQGRNYGYTF,TGTGCCAGCAGCACCCCCCAGGGTCGGAACTATGGCTACACCTTC
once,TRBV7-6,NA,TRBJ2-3,CASSSGPIKDTQYF,TGTGCCAGCAGCTCGGGACCCATCAAGGATACGCAGTATTTT
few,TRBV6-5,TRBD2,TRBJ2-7,CASSYRTSGAYEQYF,TGTGCCAGCAGTTATCGGACTAGCGGGGCCTACGAGCAGTACTTC
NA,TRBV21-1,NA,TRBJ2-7,CASSPGGGQGRAYEQYF,TGTGCCAGCAGCCCCGGTGGGGGGCAGGGGAGGGCCTACGAGCAGTACTTC
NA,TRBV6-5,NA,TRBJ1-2,CASSYSHGPNYGYTF,TGTGCCAGCAGTTACTCTCACGGACCTAACTATGGCTACACCTTC
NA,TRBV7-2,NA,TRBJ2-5,CASSRGILQETQYF,TGTGCCAGCAGCCGAGGTATTCTCCAAGAGACCCAGTACTTC
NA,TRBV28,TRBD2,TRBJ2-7,CASSFSLAGLTYEQYF,TGTGCCAGCAGTTTTTCTCTAGCGGGATTAACCTACGAGCAGTACTTC